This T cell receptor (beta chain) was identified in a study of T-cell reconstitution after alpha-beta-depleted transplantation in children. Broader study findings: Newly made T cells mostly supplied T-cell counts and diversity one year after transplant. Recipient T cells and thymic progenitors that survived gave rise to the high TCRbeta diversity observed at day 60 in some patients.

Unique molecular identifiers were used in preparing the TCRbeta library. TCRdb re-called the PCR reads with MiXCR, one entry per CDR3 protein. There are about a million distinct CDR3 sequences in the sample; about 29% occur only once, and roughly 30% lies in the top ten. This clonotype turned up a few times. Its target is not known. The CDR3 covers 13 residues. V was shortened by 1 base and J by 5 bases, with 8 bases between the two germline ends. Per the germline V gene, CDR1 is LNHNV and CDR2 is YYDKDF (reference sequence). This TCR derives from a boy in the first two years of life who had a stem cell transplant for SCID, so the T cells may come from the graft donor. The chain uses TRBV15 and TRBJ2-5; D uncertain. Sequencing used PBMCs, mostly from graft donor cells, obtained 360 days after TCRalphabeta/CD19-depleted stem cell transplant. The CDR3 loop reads CATSRAYLETQYF. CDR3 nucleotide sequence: TGTGCCACCAGCAGAGCGTACTTGGAGACCCAGTACTTC.